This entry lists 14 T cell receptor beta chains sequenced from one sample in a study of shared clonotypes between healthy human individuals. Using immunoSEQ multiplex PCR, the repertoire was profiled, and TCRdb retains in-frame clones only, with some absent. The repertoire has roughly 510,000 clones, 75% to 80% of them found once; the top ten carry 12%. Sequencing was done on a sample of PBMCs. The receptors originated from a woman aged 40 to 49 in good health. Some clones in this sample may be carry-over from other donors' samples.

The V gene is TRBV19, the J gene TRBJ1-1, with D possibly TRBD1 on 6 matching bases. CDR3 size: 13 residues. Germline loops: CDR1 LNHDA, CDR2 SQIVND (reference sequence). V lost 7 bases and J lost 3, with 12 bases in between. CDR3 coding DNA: TGTGCCAGTAACAGGGACGGGGACACTGAAGCTTTCTTT. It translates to CASNRDGDTEAFF.

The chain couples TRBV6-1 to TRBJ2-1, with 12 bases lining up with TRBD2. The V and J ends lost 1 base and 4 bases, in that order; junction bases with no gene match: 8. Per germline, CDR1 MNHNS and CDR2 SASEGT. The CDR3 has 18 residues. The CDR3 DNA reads TGTGCCAGCAGTGAAGGGACTAGCGGGAAGACATCGTACAATGAGCAGTTCTTC. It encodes CASSEGTSGKTSYNEQFF.

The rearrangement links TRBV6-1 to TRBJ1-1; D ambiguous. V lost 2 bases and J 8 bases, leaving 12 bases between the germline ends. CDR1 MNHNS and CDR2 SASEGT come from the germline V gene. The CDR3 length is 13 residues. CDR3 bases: TGTGCCAGCAGTGAAAGTGAATATCGGGAAGCTTTCTTT. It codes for CASSESEYREAFF.

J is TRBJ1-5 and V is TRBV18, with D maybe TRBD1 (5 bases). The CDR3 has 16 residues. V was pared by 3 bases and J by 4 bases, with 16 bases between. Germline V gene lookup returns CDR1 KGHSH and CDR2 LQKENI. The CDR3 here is CASSPPKGQGNQPQHF. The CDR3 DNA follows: TGTGCCAGCTCACCCCCAAAGGGGCAGGGAAATCAGCCCCAGCATTTT.

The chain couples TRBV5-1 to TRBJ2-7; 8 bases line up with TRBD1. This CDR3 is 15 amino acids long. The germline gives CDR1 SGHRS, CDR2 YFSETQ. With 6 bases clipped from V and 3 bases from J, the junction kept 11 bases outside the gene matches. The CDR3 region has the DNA TGCGCCAGCAAAGAAAGGACAGGGACCATCTACGAGCAGTACTTC. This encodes CASKERTGTIYEQYF.

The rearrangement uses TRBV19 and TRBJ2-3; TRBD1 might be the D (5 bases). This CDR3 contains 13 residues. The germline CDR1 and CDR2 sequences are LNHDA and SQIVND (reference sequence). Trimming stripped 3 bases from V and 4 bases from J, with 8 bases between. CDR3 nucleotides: TGTGCCAGTAGTATGGCGACAGCAGATACGCAGTATTTT. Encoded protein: CASSMATADTQYF.

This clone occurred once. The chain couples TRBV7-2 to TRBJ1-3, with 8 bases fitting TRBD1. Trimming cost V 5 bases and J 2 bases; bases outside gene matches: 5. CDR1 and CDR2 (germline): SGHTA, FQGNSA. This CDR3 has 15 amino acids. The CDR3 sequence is CASSRDRPTGNTIYF. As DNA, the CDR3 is TGTGCCAGCAGCCGGGACAGGCCTACTGGAAACACCATATATTTT.

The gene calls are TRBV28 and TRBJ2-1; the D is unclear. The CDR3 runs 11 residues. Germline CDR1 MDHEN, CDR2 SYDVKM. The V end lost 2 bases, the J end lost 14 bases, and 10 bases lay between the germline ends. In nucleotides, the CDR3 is TGTGCCAGCAGTTTAGGGCAGAGTAAGTTCTTC. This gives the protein CASSLGQSKFF.

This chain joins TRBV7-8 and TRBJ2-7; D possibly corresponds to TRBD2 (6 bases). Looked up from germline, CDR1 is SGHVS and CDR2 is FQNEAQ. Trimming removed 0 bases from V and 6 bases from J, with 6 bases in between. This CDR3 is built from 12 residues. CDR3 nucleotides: TGTGCCAGCAGCTTAGCGGGGGGCGAGCAGTACTTC. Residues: CASSLAGGEQYF.

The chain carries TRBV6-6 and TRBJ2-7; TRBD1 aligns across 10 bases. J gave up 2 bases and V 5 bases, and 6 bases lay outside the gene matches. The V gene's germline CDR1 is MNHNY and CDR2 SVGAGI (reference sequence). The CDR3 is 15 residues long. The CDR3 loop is CASSQPGQGPYEQYF. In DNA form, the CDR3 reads TGTGCCAGCAGTCAACCGGGACAGGGGCCCTACGAGCAGTACTTC.

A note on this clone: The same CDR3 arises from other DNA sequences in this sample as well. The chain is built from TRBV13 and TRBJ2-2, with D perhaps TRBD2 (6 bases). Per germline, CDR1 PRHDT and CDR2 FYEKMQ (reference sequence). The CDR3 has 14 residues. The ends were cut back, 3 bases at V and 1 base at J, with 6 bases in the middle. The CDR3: CASSLGGNTGELFF. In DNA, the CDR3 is TGTGCCAGCAGCTTGGGAGGGAACACCGGGGAGCTGTTTTTT.

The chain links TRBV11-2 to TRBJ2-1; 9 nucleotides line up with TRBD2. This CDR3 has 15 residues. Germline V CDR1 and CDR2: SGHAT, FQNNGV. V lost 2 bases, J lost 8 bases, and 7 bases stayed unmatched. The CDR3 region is CASSLTATSGHEQFF. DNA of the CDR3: TGTGCCAGCAGCTTAACGGCGACTAGCGGCCATGAGCAGTTCTTC.

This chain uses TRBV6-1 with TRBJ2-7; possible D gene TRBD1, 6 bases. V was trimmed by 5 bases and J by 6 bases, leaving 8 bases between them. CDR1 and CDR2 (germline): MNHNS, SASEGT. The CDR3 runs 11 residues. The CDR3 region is CASSTGIEQYF. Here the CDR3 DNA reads TGTGCCAGCAGTACAGGGATCGAGCAGTACTTC.

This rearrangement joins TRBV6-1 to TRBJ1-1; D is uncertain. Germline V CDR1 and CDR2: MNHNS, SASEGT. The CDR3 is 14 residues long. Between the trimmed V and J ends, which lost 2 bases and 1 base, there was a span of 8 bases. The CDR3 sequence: CASSESGENTEAFF. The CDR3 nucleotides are TGTGCCAGCAGTGAAAGTGGGGAGAACACTGAAGCTTTCTTT.